This T cell receptor beta chain emerged from a study of regulatory T cells in long-lasting Graves disease. Combining iRepertoire HTBI primers with Arm-PCR of CDR3 regions, the authors built TCR beta libraries. TCRdb re-analysed the multiplex PCR reads in MiXCR, keeping a single row per CDR3 protein. The sample lists more than 450,000 distinct CDR3 sequences; around 13% were seen once. Findings and limits, study-wide: Whereas about a thousand public clonotypes were shared by new patients, persistent patients shared more, at under 3,000.

The V gene's germline CDR1 is LNHDA and CDR2 SQIVND (reference sequence). The V gene lost 3 bases and the J gene lost 6 bases, with 8 bases spanning the gap. The CDR3 length is 12 residues. As to time point: newly diagnosed GD, antithyroid drugs for less than 3 months. The authors made the TCR library using RNA they extracted from PBMCs. Note on this clonotype: What it binds is unknown.

These data are also associated with another study on T cells in Graves' hyperthyroidism and ophthalmopathy. This second study notes: With the HTBI primer set, the TCR CDR3 went through a first round of RT-PCR. A model built on 13 V-J features separated ophthalmopathy from stable hyperthyroidism.

The clonotype was recovered from a woman aged 25-40 years with Graves disease. The sample consisted of peripheral blood mononuclear cells (PBMCs), taken at new diagnosis, from a patient treated with antithyroid drugs. The V gene is TRBV19, the J gene TRBJ1-1; D gene ambiguous. Written as DNA, the CDR3 is TGTGCCAGTAGTATGGGGATCGCTGAAGCTTTCTTT. Its protein is CASSMGIAEAFF.